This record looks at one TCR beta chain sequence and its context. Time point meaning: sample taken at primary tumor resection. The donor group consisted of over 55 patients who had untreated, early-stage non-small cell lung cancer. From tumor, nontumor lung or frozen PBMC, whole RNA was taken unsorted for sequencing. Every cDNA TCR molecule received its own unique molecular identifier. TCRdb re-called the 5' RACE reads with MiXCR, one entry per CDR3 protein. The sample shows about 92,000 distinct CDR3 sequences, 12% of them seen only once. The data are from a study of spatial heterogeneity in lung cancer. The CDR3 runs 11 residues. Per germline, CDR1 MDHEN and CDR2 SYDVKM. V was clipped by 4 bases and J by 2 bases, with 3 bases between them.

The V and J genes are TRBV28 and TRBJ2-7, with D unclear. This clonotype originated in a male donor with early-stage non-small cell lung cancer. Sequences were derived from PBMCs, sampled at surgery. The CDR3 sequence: CASSSPYEQYF. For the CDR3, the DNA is TGTGCCAGCAGTTCCCCCTACGAGCAGTACTTC. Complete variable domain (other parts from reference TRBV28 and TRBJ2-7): DVKVTQSSRYLVKRTGEKVFLECVQDMDHENMFWYRQDPGLGLRLIYFSYDVKMKEKGDIPEGYSVSREKKERFSLILESASTNQTSMYLCASSSPYEQYFGPGTRLTVT.